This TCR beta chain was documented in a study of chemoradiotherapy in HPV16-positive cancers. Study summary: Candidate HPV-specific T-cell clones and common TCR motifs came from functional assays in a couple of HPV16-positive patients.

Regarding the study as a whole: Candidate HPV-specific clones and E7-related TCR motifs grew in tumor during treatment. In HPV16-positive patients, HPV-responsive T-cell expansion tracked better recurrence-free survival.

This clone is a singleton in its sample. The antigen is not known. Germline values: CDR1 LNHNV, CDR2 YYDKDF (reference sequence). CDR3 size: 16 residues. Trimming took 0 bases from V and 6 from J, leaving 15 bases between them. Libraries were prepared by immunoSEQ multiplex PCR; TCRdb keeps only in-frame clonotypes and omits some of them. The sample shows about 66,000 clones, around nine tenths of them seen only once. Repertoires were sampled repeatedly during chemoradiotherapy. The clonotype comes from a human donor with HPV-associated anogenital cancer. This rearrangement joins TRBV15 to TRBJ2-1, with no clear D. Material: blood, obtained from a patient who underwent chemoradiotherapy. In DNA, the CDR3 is TGTGCCACCAGCAGAGACCGGGTCGACCTTAGCAATGAGCAGTTCTTC. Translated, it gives CATSRDRVDLSNEQFF.